This entry lists 6 T cell receptor beta chains sequenced from one sample in a study of cytomegalovirus exposure and HLA in healthy donors (dated 2017 in TCRdb). Receptor libraries were prepared by the immunoSEQ multiplex PCR assay. The multiplex PCR relied on a mix of 60 forward primers for TCR Vbeta segments and 13 reverse primers for TCR Jbeta segments. TCRdb took over this immuneACCESS table, retaining in-frame rearrangements with V and J assigned. Such tables are incomplete; in checked studies, under half of the missing clones stem from an unresolved V gene, and the remainder is unexplained. The sample table holds some 160,000 clones, of which more than 65% were seen once. The leading ten clones occupy roughly 0.5% of the sample. Sequencing was carried out using PBMCs. These receptors were obtained from a woman in her 50s in good health and CMV-seronegative.

The chain carries TRBV6-9 and TRBJ2-1; D is undetermined. CDR1 and CDR2 from the germline V gene are MNHGY and SVAAGI. V was cut by 4 bases and J by 5 bases, with 9 bases left in between. The CDR3 contains 13 residues. The CDR3 spells CASSSYRNNEQFF. The CDR3 nucleotides read TGTGCCAGCAGTTCCTACCGAAACAATGAGCAGTTCTTC.

The J gene is TRBJ2-1, the V gene TRBV4-1; 9 nucleotides line up with TRBD2. J was trimmed by 6 bases and V by 0 bases; bases with no gene match: 3. Germline lookup yields CDR1 MGHRA and CDR2 YSYEKL. The CDR3 runs 15 residues. The CDR3 DNA is TGCGCCAGCAGCCAAGAACGACTAGCGGCCAATGAGCAGTTCTTC. This gives the protein CASSQERLAANEQFF.

V is TRBV7-6 and J is TRBJ2-5; 14 nucleotides match TRBD2. In germline, CDR1 is SGHVS, CDR2 FNYEAQ. This CDR3 has 20 amino acids. V shed 1 base and J 2 bases; nucleotides not matched to a gene: 12. CDR3 in DNA: TGTGCCAGCAGCTTAGTAGTCTCCGGGACTAGCGGGAGAAATCAAGAGACCCAGTACTTC. Its protein product is CASSLVVSGTSGRNQETQYF.

This chain links TRBV18 with TRBJ2-3; the D gene is possibly TRBD2 (5 bases). The CDR3 sequence is 16 residues long. Germline lookup yields CDR1 KGHSH and CDR2 LQKENI. V was shortened by 2 bases and J by 3 bases, with 15 bases between the two germline ends. Written as DNA, the CDR3 is TGTGCCAGCTCACCAGGACCGGGATACTTTACAGATACGCAGTATTTT. The encoded protein is CASSPGPGYFTDTQYF.

This chain uses TRBV28 with TRBJ1-5; TRBD1 aligns across 7 bases. V lost 9 bases to trimming and J lost 0 bases; unmatched junction nucleotides: 11. Per the germline V gene, CDR1 is MDHEN and CDR2 is SYDVKM. The CDR3 runs to 16 residues. The CDR3 DNA sequence: TGTGCCAGTCCGCCCCGACAGGGAGATAGCAATCAGCCCCAGCATTTT. The encoded protein is CASPPRQGDSNQPQHF.

V is TRBV27 and J is TRBJ1-4, with D perhaps matching TRBD1 (6 bases). Germline V CDR1 and CDR2: MNHEY, SMNVEV (reference sequence). The length of the CDR3 is 15 residues. The V end was cut by 6 bases, the J end by 7 bases, with 18 bases between. The chain's CDR3 is CASSPFTGSGEKLFF. The CDR3 DNA reads TGTGCCAGCAGCCCGTTCACAGGGTCGGGTGAAAAACTGTTTTTT.